A single sample is the source of the 9 T cell receptor beta chains below, sequenced in a study of T cells in localized non-small cell lung cancer. Sequencing used immunoSEQ multiplex PCR; TCRdb keeps in-frame clones, though not all of them. Counted here are tens of thousands of clones, around 85% occurring once; the ten biggest clones make up about 6.4%. The sequences come from peripheral blood, collected before any cancer treatment. These receptors came from a man between 40 and 70 years old with stage I lung adenocarcinoma.

The V call is TRBV30, the J call TRBJ1-4; perhaps TRBD1 as D (6 bases). This CDR3 spans 13 amino acids. With 4 bases removed from V and 6 bases from J, the gap between germline ends came to 12 bases. Germline V gene data show CDR1 as GTSNPN and CDR2 as SVGIG (reference sequence). CDR3 in amino acids: CAWMGRGDEKLFF. The CDR3 nucleotides read TGTGCCTGGATGGGCAGGGGTGATGAAAAACTGTTTTTT. Supplemented by reference TRBV30 and TRBJ1-4, the full variable domain reads SQTIHQWPATLVQPVGSPLSLECTVEGTSNPNLYWYRQAAGRGLQLLFYSVGIGQISSEVPQNLSASRPQDRQFILSSKKLLLSDSGFYLCAWMGRGDEKLFFGSGTQLSVL.

This chain links TRBV5-1 with TRBJ1-2; D call uncertain. Trimming pared 0 bases from V and 4 bases from J, leaving 10 bases between. CDR1 is SGHRS, CDR2 YFSETQ, per germline. The CDR3 length is 14 residues. CDR3 nucleotide sequence: TGCGCCAGCAGCTTGGGAAGGGTAGGCTATGGCTACACCTTC. It specifies CASSLGRVGYGYTF. The variable domain in full, completed from reference TRBV5-1 and TRBJ1-2, reads KAGVTQTPRYLIKTRGQQVTLSCSPISGHRSVSWYQQTPGQGLQFLFEYFSETQRNKGNFPGRFSGRQFSNSRSEMNVSTLELGDSALYLCASSLGRVGYGYTFGSGTRLTVV.

This sequence joins TRBV28 and TRBJ1-5, with D possibly TRBD1 on 6 matching bases. The V gene lost 4 bases and the J gene lost 0 bases, with 19 bases spanning the gap. The CDR3 extends over 18 amino acids. The germline V gene has CDR1 MDHEN and CDR2 SYDVKM. The CDR3 DNA sequence: TGTGCCAGCAGTTCTCCGTTAGGGGGACGTCCTAGCAATCAGCCCCAGCATTTT. This codes for CASSSPLGGRPSNQPQHF.

J is TRBJ1-3 and V is TRBV4-1; D is ambiguous. V lost 4 bases, J lost 0 bases, and 10 bases lay in between. In germline, CDR1 is MGHRA, CDR2 YSYEKL. This CDR3 has 15 amino acids. The CDR3 DNA reads as TGCGCCAGCAGCCTGTGGTCAGGCTCTGGAAACACCATATATTTT. Its protein product is CASSLWSGSGNTIYF.

The genes are TRBV29-1 and TRBJ2-1; weak D call: TRBD2 (6 bases). The CDR3 runs to 14 residues. CDR1 is SQVTM, CDR2 ANQGSEA, per germline. Between the trimmed V and J ends, which lost 7 bases and 8 bases, there was a span of 21 bases. CDR3: CSGRYGGSGDEQFF. The CDR3, as DNA: TGCAGCGGACGATACGGGGGATCAGGCGATGAGCAGTTCTTC.

This clone was counted once. The genes are TRBV7-2 and TRBJ2-3; 7 nucleotides align to TRBD2. The CDR3 has 16 residues. In germline, CDR1 is SGHTA, CDR2 FQGNSA. The trim removed 5 bases at V and 4 bases at J, leaving 12 bases unmatched. The CDR3 is CASSLAPVGGADTQYF. DNA of the CDR3: TGTGCCAGCAGCCTCGCCCCAGTTGGGGGGGCAGATACGCAGTATTTT.

This chain joins TRBV9 and TRBJ2-1, with TRBD2 matching 8 bases. This CDR3 has 16 amino acids. CDR1 is SGDLS, CDR2 YYNGEE, per germline. J was trimmed by 6 bases and V by 2 bases; bases with no gene match: 10. Here the CDR3 DNA reads TGTGCCAGCAGCGTCCGGGTGGGAGCGGGAGTCAATGAGCAGTTCTTC. Translated, it gives CASSVRVGAGVNEQFF.

The gene calls are TRBV5-1 and TRBJ2-2; D gene ambiguous. Germline assignment: CDR1 SGHRS and CDR2 YFSETQ. V lost 2 bases and J lost 0, with 8 bases in between. The CDR3 spans 15 residues. The CDR3 loop is CASSFKGSNTGELFF. For the CDR3, the DNA is TGCGCCAGCAGCTTTAAGGGATCGAACACCGGGGAGCTGTTTTTT.

The V call is TRBV9, the J call TRBJ2-2; weak D call: TRBD1 (6 bases). Trimming took off 4 bases at V and 0 bases at J, with 13 bases between the two ends. The CDR3 runs to 16 residues. CDR1 and CDR2 from the germline V gene are SGDLS and YYNGEE. The CDR3 is CASSPRQGSNTGELFF. The CDR3, as DNA: TGTGCCAGCAGCCCCCGGCAGGGGTCGAACACCGGGGAGCTGTTTTTT.